The clone carrying this TCR beta chain was observed a handful of times. The antigen is unknown. The data stem from a study of T cell repertoires in cytomegalovirus infection. As for the study in general: Both recently identified HLA-C-restricted and well-studied HLA-B-restricted CMV epitopes were used in the study. Indications of both CMV infection and matching HLA type were provided by public TCR beta signatures.

Findings and caveats of the study: Based on cumulative public TCR beta family frequency, carriers of CMV plus the relevant HLA were identified. It was HLA-C-restricted CMV-specific TCR beta clonotypes that dominated the response ex vivo.

MiXCR, run by TCRdb on the reads, gives a single entry per CDR3 protein. This table has fewer than 350,000 distinct CDR3 sequences, 25% to 30% appearing once. V was trimmed by 5 bases and J by 3 bases, leaving 12 bases between them. CDR1 and CDR2 (germline): LNHDA, SQIVND (reference sequence). This CDR3 spans 14 amino acids. The starting material was cultured PBMCs, obtained from culture after CMV antigen stimulation. The source of this sequence is a human donor in good health (CMV status not recorded). Some clones in this sample may be carry-over from other donors' samples. The chain links TRBV19 to TRBJ2-3; no reliable D call. CDR3 sequence reads: CASSLFTETDTQYF. The CDR3 coding sequence is TGTGCCAGTAGTCTGTTTACTGAGACAGATACGCAGTATTTT.